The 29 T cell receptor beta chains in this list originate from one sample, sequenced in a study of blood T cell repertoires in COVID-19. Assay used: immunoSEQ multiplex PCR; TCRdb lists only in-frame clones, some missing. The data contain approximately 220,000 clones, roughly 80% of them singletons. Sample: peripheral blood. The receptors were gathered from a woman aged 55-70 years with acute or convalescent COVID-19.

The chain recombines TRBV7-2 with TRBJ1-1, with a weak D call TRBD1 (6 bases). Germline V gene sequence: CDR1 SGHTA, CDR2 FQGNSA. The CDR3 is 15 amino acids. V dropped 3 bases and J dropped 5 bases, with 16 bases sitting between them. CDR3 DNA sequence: TGTGCCAGCAGCTTGGGGGGGCTGGGTGGTACTGAAGCTTTCTTT. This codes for CASSLGGLGGTEAFF.

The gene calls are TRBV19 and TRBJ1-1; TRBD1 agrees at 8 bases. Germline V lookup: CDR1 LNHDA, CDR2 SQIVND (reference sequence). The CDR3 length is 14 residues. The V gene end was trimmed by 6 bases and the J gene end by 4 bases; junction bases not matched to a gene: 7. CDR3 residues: CASSLPTGGTEAFF. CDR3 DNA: TGTGCCAGTAGCCTACCCACAGGGGGCACTGAAGCTTTCTTT.

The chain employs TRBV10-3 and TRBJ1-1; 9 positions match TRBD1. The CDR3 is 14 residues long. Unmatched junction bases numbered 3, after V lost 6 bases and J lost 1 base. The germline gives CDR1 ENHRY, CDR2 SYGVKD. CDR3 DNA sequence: TGTGCCATCAGCCCGGGACAGGGGAACACTGAAGCTTTCTTT. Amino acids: CAISPGQGNTEAFF.

The CDR3 loop reads CASSPVGRSTEAFF. In DNA, the CDR3 is TGTGCCAGCAGCCCTGTCGGTAGAAGCACTGAAGCTTTCTTT. The rearrangement joins TRBV5-5 to TRBJ1-1; D remains unclear. V was shortened by 4 bases and J by 4 bases, with 14 bases between the two germline ends. The CDR3 runs to 14 residues. The germline gives CDR1 SGHKS, CDR2 YYEKEE (reference sequence).

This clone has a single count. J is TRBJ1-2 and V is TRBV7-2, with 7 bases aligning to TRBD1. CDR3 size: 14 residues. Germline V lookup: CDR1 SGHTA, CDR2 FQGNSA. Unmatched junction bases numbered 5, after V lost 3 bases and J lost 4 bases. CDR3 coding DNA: TGTGCCAGCAGCTTCGGAACAGGGGCCTATGGCTACACCTTC. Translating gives CASSFGTGAYGYTF.

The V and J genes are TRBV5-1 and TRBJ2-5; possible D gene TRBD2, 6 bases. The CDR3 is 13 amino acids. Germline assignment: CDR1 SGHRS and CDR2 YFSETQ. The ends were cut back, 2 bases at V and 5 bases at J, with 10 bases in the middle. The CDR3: CASSFTAGETQYF. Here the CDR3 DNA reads TGCGCCAGCAGCTTCACGGCGGGGGAGACCCAGTACTTC.

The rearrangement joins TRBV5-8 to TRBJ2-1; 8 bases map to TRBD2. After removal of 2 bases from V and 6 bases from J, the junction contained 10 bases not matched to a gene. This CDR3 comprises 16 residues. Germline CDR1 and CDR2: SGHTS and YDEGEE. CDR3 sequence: CASSFGPGLVSNEQFF. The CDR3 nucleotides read TGTGCCAGCAGCTTTGGACCGGGACTAGTGTCCAATGAGCAGTTCTTC.

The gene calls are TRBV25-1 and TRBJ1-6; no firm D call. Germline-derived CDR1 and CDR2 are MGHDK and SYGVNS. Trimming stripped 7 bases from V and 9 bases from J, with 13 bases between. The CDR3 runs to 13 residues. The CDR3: CASTPGSSSPLHF. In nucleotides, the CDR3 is TGTGCCAGCACCCCGGGATCCAGTTCACCCCTCCACTTT.

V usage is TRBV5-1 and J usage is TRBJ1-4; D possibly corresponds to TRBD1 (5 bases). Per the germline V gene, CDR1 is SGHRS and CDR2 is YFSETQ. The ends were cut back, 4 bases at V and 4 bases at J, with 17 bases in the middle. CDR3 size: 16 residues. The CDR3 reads CASSPTDSRYNEKLFF. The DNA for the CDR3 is TGCGCCAGCAGCCCAACCGACAGCCGGTATAATGAAAAACTGTTTTTT.

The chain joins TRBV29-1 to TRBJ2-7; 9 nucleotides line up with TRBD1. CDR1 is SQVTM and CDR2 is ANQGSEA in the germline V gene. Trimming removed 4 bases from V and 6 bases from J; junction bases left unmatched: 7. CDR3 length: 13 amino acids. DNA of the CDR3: TGCAGCGTTGGACAGGGGGGCCTTACCGAGCAGTACTTC. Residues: CSVGQGGLTEQYF.

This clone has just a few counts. The CDR3, as DNA: TGCGCCAGCAGCCGCCATACAGGGGATGGCTATGGCTACACCTTC. Translation: CASSRHTGDGYGYTF. V gene TRBV4-3 combines with J gene TRBJ1-2, with 7 bases matching TRBD1. CDR3 length: 15 residues. V lost 4 bases, J lost 4 bases, and 9 bases stayed unmatched. Germline assignment: CDR1 LGHNA and CDR2 YSLEER.

CDR3 in amino acids: CAIRQGGSSYEQYF. CDR3 DNA sequence: TGTGCCATCAGGCAGGGGGGAAGCTCCTACGAGCAGTACTTC. The chain combines TRBV10-3 with TRBJ2-7, with D perhaps matching TRBD1 (7 bases). V shed 6 bases and J shed 0 bases, with 12 bases lying between them. This CDR3 is built from 14 residues. Looked up from germline, CDR1 is ENHRY and CDR2 is SYGVKD.

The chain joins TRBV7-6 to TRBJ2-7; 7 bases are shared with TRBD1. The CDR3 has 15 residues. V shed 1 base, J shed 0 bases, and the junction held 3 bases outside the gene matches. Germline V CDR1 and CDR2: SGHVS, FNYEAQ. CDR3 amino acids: CASSLVRDSSYEQYF. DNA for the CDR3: TGTGCCAGCAGCTTAGTTCGGGACAGCTCCTACGAGCAGTACTTC.

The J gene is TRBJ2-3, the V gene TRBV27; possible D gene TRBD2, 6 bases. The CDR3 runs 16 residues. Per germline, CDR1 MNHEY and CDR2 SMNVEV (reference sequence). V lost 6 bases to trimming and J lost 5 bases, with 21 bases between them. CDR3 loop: CASSPLLGGSGDTQYF. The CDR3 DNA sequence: TGTGCCAGCAGCCCCCTCCTTGGGGGGTCTGGAGATACGCAGTATTTT.

As DNA, the CDR3 is TGTGCCAGCAGCTTAGCACCGACAGTGAACACTGAAGCTTTCTTT. This codes for CASSLAPTVNTEAFF. The chain uses TRBV5-4 and TRBJ1-1; D is possibly TRBD1 (5 bases). This CDR3 comprises 15 residues. Trimming took 2 bases from V and 0 from J, leaving 11 bases between them. Germline V gene sequence: CDR1 SGHNT, CDR2 YYREEE (reference sequence).

The CDR3 region is CASRPQGANYGYTF. In nucleotides, the CDR3 is TGTGCCAGCAGGCCTCAGGGGGCTAACTATGGCTACACCTTC. The chain links TRBV27 to TRBJ1-2; 7 bases match TRBD1. V was clipped by 6 bases and J by 0 bases; unmatched bases: 4. Germline values: CDR1 MNHEY, CDR2 SMNVEV (reference sequence). This CDR3 is 14 amino acids long.

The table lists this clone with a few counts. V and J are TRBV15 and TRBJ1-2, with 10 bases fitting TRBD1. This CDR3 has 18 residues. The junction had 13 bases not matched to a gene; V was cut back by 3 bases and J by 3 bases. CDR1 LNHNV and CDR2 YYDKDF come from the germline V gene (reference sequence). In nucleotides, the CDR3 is TGTGCCACCAGCAGGGGGACAGGGGCAAAGGATGTGTACTATGGCTACACCTTC. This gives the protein CATSRGTGAKDVYYGYTF.

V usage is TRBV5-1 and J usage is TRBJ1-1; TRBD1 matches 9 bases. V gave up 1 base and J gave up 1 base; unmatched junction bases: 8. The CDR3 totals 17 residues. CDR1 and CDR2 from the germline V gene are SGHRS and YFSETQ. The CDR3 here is CASSLSRDRDSNTEAFF. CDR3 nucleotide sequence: TGCGCCAGCAGCTTGTCCCGGGACAGGGATTCGAACACTGAAGCTTTCTTT.

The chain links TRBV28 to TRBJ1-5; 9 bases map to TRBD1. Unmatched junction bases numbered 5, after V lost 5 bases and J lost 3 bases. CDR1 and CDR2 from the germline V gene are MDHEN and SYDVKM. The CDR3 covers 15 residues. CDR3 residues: CASSNGTGYNQPQHF. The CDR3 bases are TGTGCCAGCAGTAACGGGACAGGGTACAATCAGCCCCAGCATTTT.

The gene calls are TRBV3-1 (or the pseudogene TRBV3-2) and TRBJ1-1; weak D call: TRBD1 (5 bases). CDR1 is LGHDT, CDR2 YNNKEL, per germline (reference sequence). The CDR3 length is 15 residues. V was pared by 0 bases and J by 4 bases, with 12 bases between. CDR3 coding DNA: TGTGCCAGCAGCCAAGAGGTCCAGGGTAGCACTGAAGCTTTCTTT. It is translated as CASSQEVQGSTEAFF.

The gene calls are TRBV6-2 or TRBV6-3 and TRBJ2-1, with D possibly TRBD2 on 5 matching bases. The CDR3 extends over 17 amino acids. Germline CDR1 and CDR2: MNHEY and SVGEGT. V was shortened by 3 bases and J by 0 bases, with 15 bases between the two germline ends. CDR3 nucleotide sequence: TGTGCCAGCAGTTATAGGTCGGCGGGCAGCTCCTACAATGAGCAGTTCTTC. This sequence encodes CASSYRSAGSSYNEQFF.

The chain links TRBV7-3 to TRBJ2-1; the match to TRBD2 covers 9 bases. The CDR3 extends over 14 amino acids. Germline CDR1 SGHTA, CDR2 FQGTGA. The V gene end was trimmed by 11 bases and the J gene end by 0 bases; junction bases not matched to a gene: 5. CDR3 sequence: CAVNSGSSYNEQFF. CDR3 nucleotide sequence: TGTGCCGTAAATAGCGGGAGCTCCTACAATGAGCAGTTCTTC.

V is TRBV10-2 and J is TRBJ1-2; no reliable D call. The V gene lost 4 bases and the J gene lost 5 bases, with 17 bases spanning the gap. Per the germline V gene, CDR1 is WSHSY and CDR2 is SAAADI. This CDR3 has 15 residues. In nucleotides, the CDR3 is TGCGCCAGCAGTGTGCTGGGCCTAAACTTATATGGCTACACCTTC. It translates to CASSVLGLNLYGYTF.

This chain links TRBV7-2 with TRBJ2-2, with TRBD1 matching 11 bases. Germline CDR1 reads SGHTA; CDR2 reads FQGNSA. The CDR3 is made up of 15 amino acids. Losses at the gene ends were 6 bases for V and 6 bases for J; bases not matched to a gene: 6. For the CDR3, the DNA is TGTGCCAGCAGGGATTGGACAGGGGGCCCCGGGGAGCTGTTTTTT. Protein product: CASRDWTGGPGELFF.

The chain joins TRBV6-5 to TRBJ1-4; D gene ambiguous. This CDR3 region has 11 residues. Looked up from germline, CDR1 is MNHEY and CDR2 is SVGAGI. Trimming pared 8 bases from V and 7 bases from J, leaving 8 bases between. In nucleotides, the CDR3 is TGTGCCAGCGTATATAGTGAAAAACTGTTTTTT. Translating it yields CASVYSEKLFF.

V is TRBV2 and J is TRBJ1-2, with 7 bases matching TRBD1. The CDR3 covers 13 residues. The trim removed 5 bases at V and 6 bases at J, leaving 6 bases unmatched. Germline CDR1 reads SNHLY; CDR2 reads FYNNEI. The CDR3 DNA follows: TGTGCCAGCAGTACAGGGGTTGGTAATGGCTACACCTTC. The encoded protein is CASSTGVGNGYTF. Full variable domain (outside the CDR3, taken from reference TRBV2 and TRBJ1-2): EPEVTQTPSHQVTQMGQEVILRCVPISNHLYFYWYRQILGQKVEFLVSFYNNEISEKSEIFDDQFSVERPDGSNFTLKIRSTKLEDSAMYFCASSTGVGNGYTFGSGTRLTVV.

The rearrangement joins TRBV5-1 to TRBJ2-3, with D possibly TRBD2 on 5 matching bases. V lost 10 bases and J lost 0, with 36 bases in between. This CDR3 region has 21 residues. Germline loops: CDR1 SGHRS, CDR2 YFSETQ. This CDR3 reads CAPRPDQEDQKRDSSTDTQYF. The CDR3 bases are TGCGCCCCCAGGCCCGATCAGGAGGACCAAAAAAGGGATTCTAGCACAGATACGCAGTATTTT.

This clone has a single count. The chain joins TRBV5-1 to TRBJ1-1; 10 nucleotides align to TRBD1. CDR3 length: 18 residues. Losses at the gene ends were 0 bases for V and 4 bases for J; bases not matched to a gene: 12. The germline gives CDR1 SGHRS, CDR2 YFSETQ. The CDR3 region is CASSLGGRQGAGATEAFF. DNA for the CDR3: TGCGCCAGCAGCTTGGGGGGACGACAGGGGGCTGGTGCCACTGAAGCTTTCTTT.

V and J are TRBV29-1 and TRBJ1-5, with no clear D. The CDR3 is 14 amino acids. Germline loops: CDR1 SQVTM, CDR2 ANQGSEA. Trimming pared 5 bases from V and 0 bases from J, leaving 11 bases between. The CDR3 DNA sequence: TGCAGCGTTCTTGTGCAGGATAGCAATCAGCCCCAGCATTTT. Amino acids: CSVLVQDSNQPQHF.